This T cell receptor beta chain was retrieved from a study of T cell responses to AZD1222 COVID-19 vaccine. Study-wide results and limits: Donors in the cohort were predominantly white British and more often female, and clonal diversity was possibly underestimated. Unmutated variant regions reportedly attract nearly half of all spike-specific TCRs.

Measured with immunoSEQ multiplex PCR; TCRdb has only the in-frame clones, and not every one. The sample lists around 60,000 clones, about nine tenths seen once, with roughly 6.7% in the top ten. This clone showed up just a few times. Its antigen is unknown. The germline CDR1 and CDR2 sequences are MDHEN and SYDVKM. This CDR3 spans 11 amino acids. V lost 5 bases to trimming and J lost 2 bases, with 3 bases between them. This sequence originates from an adult who received the MenACWY meningococcal vaccine as a control. The J gene is TRBJ1-1, the V gene TRBV28; D is unclear. The input for sequencing was peripheral blood, taken 28 days after the second dose of the MenACWY control vaccine. The CDR3 protein is CASSINTEAFF. CDR3 DNA sequence: TGTGCCAGCAGTATTAACACTGAAGCTTTCTTT.